This T cell receptor beta chain was observed in a study of beta chain features in type 1 diabetes. The sequenced template was cDNA made from the entire isolated RNA. Using immunoSEQ multiplex PCR, the repertoire was profiled, and TCRdb retains in-frame clones only, with some absent. The sample includes 40,000 to 45,000 clones, over 45% of them seen just once. The CDR3 is 15 residues long. Trimming took off 8 bases at V and 0 bases at J, with 15 bases between the two ends. Germline V gene data show CDR1 as SNHLY and CDR2 as FYNNEI. Sequencing used central memory CD4+ T cells from blood. The TCR originated in a woman aged 18 to 35 in good health. V usage is TRBV2 and J usage is TRBJ2-3; tentative D call: TRBD1 (6 bases). CDR3 nucleotide sequence: TGTGCCAGCTCAGCCGGGACACATAGCACAGATACGCAGTATTTT. Encoded protein: CASSAGTHSTDTQYF.